Included here is one TCR beta chain sequence, with context. In the original workflow: Estimation of nucleated cell counts relied on the amplification of reference gene primers. Using immunoSEQ multiplex PCR, the repertoire was profiled, and TCRdb retains in-frame clones only, with some absent. V, J and clone size derive from that table, while D and trimming were established from the DNA sequence. The data show tens of thousands of clones, 75% to 95% seen once. This entry belongs to a study of blood T cell repertoires in COVID-19. Study-wide background: The United States, Italy and Spain supplied acute and convalescent COVID-19 samples.

The length of the CDR3 is 17 residues. Trimming took off 0 bases at V and 1 base at J, with 15 bases between the two ends. The germline V gene has CDR1 LNHDA and CDR2 SQIVND (reference sequence). This receptor was identified in a human donor in a cohort sampled during active COVID-19. The chain carries TRBV19 and TRBJ1-2; D possibly corresponds to TRBD1 (5 bases). The sequencing sample was made of peripheral blood. The CDR3 region is CASSIDPNRNYNYGYTF. The DNA for the CDR3 is TGTGCCAGTAGTATAGATCCGAACAGGAATTATAACTATGGCTACACCTTC.